What follows are 15 T cell receptor beta chains derived from one specimen sequenced in a study of beta chain features in type 1 diabetes. Expressed TCRB transcripts were sequenced because the entire RNA isolate underwent reverse transcription. Repertoires were generated with immunoSEQ multiplex PCR, while TCRdb's copy carries only in-frame clones and drops some. The sample has almost 350,000 clones; roughly 8% are singletons. Material: central memory CD4+ T cells from blood. The receptors originated from a woman under 30 in good health.

This clone came up many times. The rearrangement links TRBV4-3 to TRBJ2-1; D is perhaps TRBD2 (5 bases). Trimming pared 0 bases from V and 10 bases from J, leaving 13 bases between. The CDR3 length is 14 residues. Germline V gene sequence: CDR1 LGHNA, CDR2 YSLEER. Here the CDR3 reads CASSQDFAPGEQFF. In DNA form, the CDR3 reads TGCGCCAGCAGCCAAGATTTTGCTCCGGGGGAGCAGTTCTTC.

In this sample, this clone turned up a few times. V is TRBV7-3 and J is TRBJ2-7; the match to TRBD2 covers 8 bases. The CDR3 is 14 residues long. The V segment lost 2 bases and the J segment 3 bases; nucleotides outside the gene matches: 3. Germline CDR1 is SGHTA and CDR2 is FQGTGA. CDR3 sequence reads: CASSLDSGNYEQYF. CDR3 DNA sequence: TGTGCCAGCAGCTTAGATAGCGGGAACTACGAGCAGTACTTC.

This clone was seen only a few times. The J gene is TRBJ2-7, the V gene TRBV10-3; 10 bases line up with TRBD1. The CDR3 is made up of 14 amino acids. The germline CDR1 and CDR2 sequences are ENHRY and SYGVKD. V was pared by 6 bases and J by 4 bases, with 6 bases of the junction left unmatched. The CDR3 loop is CAIRSGTGEYEQYF. The CDR3 DNA follows: TGTGCCATCAGATCCGGGACAGGGGAGTACGAGCAGTACTTC.

As to this clone: Sequence at one end of the junction differs from germline and may be a read error. The rearrangement links TRBV6-5 to TRBJ2-7, with 7 positions matching TRBD1. Per the germline V gene, CDR1 is MNHEY and CDR2 is SVGAGI. This CDR3 contains 13 residues. Here the CDR3 DNA reads TGTGCCAGCAGTTACGCAAACAGGGGAATAGCCCACTTC. It encodes CASSYANRGIAHF.

This chain connects TRBV4-2 to TRBJ2-4; possible D gene TRBD2, 6 bases. V lost 0 bases and J 2 bases, leaving 14 bases between the germline ends. The CDR3 has 17 amino acids. Germline V gene data show CDR1 as LGHNA and CDR2 as YNFKEQ. The CDR3 coding sequence is TGTGCCAGCAGCCAAGATCCACGGGACTTGACCAAAAACATTCAGTACTTC. It yields the protein CASSQDPRDLTKNIQYF.

This clone has a handful of counts. This rearrangement joins TRBV5-1 to TRBJ2-1; 7 nucleotides match TRBD1. Germline V lookup: CDR1 SGHRS, CDR2 YFSETQ. J gave up 5 bases and V 3 bases, and 8 bases lay outside the gene matches. This CDR3 spans 15 amino acids. The CDR3 reads CASSSGRGLDNEQFF. CDR3 DNA: TGCGCCAGCAGCTCGGGCAGGGGGTTAGACAATGAGCAGTTCTTC.

The gene calls are TRBV4-3 and TRBJ1-2; TRBD1 might be the D (5 bases). CDR3 size: 18 residues. Germline-derived CDR1 and CDR2 are LGHNA and YSLEER. The V end was cut by 0 bases, the J end by 2 bases, with 19 bases between. The CDR3 sequence is CASSQDLIGGTTNYGYTF. The CDR3, as DNA: TGCGCCAGCAGCCAAGATCTTATTGGGGGAACTACGAACTATGGCTACACCTTC.

The chain employs TRBV28 and TRBJ2-5; D gene ambiguous. The end of the DNA is better explained by TRBJ2-7, so the J call may be wrong. The germline V gene has CDR1 MDHEN and CDR2 SYDVKM. The CDR3 length is 13 residues. CDR3 DNA sequence: TGTGCCAGCAGCCGGACCCCCGTCTACGAGCAGTACTTC. It translates to CASSRTPVYEQYF.

This clone was seen ten or more times. The V call is TRBV13, the J call TRBJ2-3, with 9 bases matching TRBD2. The V gene's germline CDR1 is PRHDT and CDR2 FYEKMQ (reference sequence). Trimming removed 1 base from V and 1 base from J; junction bases left unmatched: 6. The CDR3 spans 17 residues. DNA for the CDR3: TGTGCCAGCAGCTTAGACGGCGGGAGGGCCCGCACAGATACGCAGTATTTT. Amino acids: CASSLDGGRARTDTQYF. Drawing the rest from reference TRBV13 and TRBJ2-3, the complete variable domain is AAGVIQSPRHLIKEKRETATLKCYPIPRHDTVYWYQQGPGQDPQFLISFYEKMQSDKGSIPDRFSAQQFSDYHSELNMSSLELGDSALYFCASSLDGGRARTDTQYFGPGTRLTVL.

This clone was picked up a small number of times. V and J are TRBV5-4 and TRBJ2-4, with 7 bases aligning to TRBD1. From germline, CDR1 is SGHNT and CDR2 YYREEE (reference sequence). This CDR3 contains 15 residues. V lost 4 bases, J lost 7 bases, and 11 bases stayed unmatched. The CDR3 reads CASSLHTGDINIQYF. The CDR3 DNA reads as TGTGCCAGCAGCCTTCACACAGGGGATATTAACATTCAGTACTTC.

The chain is built from TRBV9 and TRBJ2-5; 10 nucleotides align to TRBD2. V lost 2 bases and J lost 5; bases outside the gene matches: 6. This CDR3 region has 15 residues. Germline V gene sequence: CDR1 SGDLS, CDR2 YYNGEE. CDR3 coding DNA: TGTGCCAGCAGCGTCCTAGCGGGAGCTGGGGAGACCCAGTACTTC. It yields the protein CASSVLAGAGETQYF.

This clone occurred many times. The chain's CDR3 is CAISGVGSTDTQYF. DNA for the CDR3: TGTGCCATCAGTGGGGTAGGGTCCACAGATACGCAGTATTTT. The chain recombines TRBV10-3 with TRBJ2-3; no clear D. Germline lookup yields CDR1 ENHRY and CDR2 SYGVKD. Trimming removed 4 bases at V and 2 bases at J, with 10 bases between. The CDR3 has 14 residues.

The rearrangement uses TRBV6-5 and TRBJ1-2, with TRBD1 as a possible D gene (6 bases). V was cut by 6 bases and J by 2 bases, with 16 bases left in between. The CDR3 is 15 amino acids. CDR1 and CDR2 (germline): MNHEY, SVGAGI. In DNA, the CDR3 is TGTGCCAGCAGAAAGAACTCGGACAGAAACTATGGCTACACCTTC. Its translation is CASRKNSDRNYGYTF.

In this sample, this clone turned up a few times. This chain connects TRBV7-3 to TRBJ1-2; D unresolved. The germline V and J ends were trimmed by 3 bases and 5 bases, with 10 bases remaining between them. In germline, CDR1 is SGHTA, CDR2 FQGTGA. CDR3 length: 13 amino acids. The CDR3 DNA reads TGTGCCAGCAGCTTCGACCACAGATATGGCTACACCTTC. Residues: CASSFDHRYGYTF.

This clone was picked up a small number of times. The chain is built from TRBV19 and TRBJ2-1; D could derive from TRBD1 or TRBD2 (5 bases each). V shed 3 bases and J shed 1 base, with 22 bases lying between them. The CDR3 consists of 19 residues. Germline V gives CDR1 LNHDA, CDR2 SQIVND (reference sequence). The DNA of the CDR3 is TGTGCCAGTAGTATTTTTGAATTCGTCGGGGCTGGTTCCTACAATGAGCAGTTCTTC. Residues: CASSIFEFVGAGSYNEQFF.